The next 27 T cell receptor beta chains were all read from a single sample in a study of vaccination effects on CD4 cells after COVID-19. Prior to sequencing, the ViraFEST assay stimulated PBMC with viral peptide pools, which expanded the antigen-specific CD4+ T cells. Cultured cells yielded isolated CD4+ T cells after about ten days. The vaccine given was either BNT162b2 or mRNA-1273, in two doses. Produced via immunoSEQ multiplex PCR; TCRdb's table is partial and in-frame only. The sample includes approximately 83,000 clones, over 75% seen only once; the top ten take more than 0.85%. These receptors' antigens are unknown. The sample consisted of CD4+ T cells from PBMCs cultured with HCoV-OC43 spike peptides, taken after COVID-19 vaccination. Sample subset: HCoV-OC43 spike overlapping peptide pool stimulation. All receptors derive from a human donor who received a COVID-19 vaccine.

The rearrangement joins TRBV30 to TRBJ1-5, with 8 bases matching TRBD1. V dropped 3 bases and J dropped 5; count of bases not matched to a gene: 6. Germline V gene data show CDR1 as GTSNPN and CDR2 as SVGIG (reference sequence). The CDR3 has 14 amino acids. The CDR3 reads CAWRGTGGDQPQHF. CDR3 DNA sequence: TGTGCCTGGAGAGGCACAGGGGGGGATCAGCCCCAGCATTTT. The full variable domain, with the rest looked up from reference TRBV30 and TRBJ1-5, is SQTIHQWPATLVQPVGSPLSLECTVEGTSNPNLYWYRQAAGRGLQLLFYSVGIGQISSEVPQNLSASRPQDRQFILSSKKLLLSDSGFYLCAWRGTGGDQPQHFGDGTRLSIL.

This clone was seen a single time. This rearrangement joins TRBV5-1 to TRBJ1-4; TRBD1 matches 7 bases. The V gene's germline CDR1 is SGHRS and CDR2 YFSETQ. The CDR3 totals 15 residues. V shed 5 bases and J 0 bases; nucleotides not matched to a gene: 4. The CDR3 coding sequence is TGCGCCAGCAGAGCGGGACAGACAACTAATGAAAAACTGTTTTTT. This sequence encodes CASRAGQTTNEKLFF.

V and J are TRBV24-1 and TRBJ2-5; the D gene is possibly TRBD2 (6 bases). The ends were cut back, 0 bases at V and 5 bases at J, with 15 bases in the middle. CDR1 and CDR2 from the germline V gene are KGHDR and SFDVKD. The CDR3 contains 16 residues. The CDR3 nucleotides are TGTGCCACCAGTGATTTGCAGGGTGGCGGAGGGGAGACCCAGTACTTC. It is translated as CATSDLQGGGGETQYF.

The chain recombines TRBV2 with TRBJ2-1; D remains ambiguous. There are 14 residues in the CDR3. The V end lost 7 bases, the J end lost 0 bases, and 10 bases lay between the germline ends. Germline V CDR1 and CDR2: SNHLY, FYNNEI. Here the CDR3 reads CASTTDGSYNEQFF. DNA for the CDR3: TGTGCCAGCACTACAGATGGCTCCTACAATGAGCAGTTCTTC. Complete variable domain (other parts from reference TRBV2 and TRBJ2-1): EPEVTQTPSHQVTQMGQEVILRCVPISNHLYFYWYRQILGQKVEFLVSFYNNEISEKSEIFDDQFSVERPDGSNFTLKIRSTKLEDSAMYFCASTTDGSYNEQFFGPGTRLTVL.

The rearrangement links TRBV15 to TRBJ2-5; the match to TRBD2 covers 12 bases. The CDR3 is 20 residues long. Germline values: CDR1 LNHNV, CDR2 YYDKDF (reference sequence). After removal of 3 bases from V and 0 bases from J, the junction contained 14 bases not matched to a gene. DNA of the CDR3: TGTGCCACCAGCAGTCCAATAGAGGGCGGACTAGCGGGGTACCAAGAGACCCAGTACTTC. Encoded protein: CATSSPIEGGLAGYQETQYF.

CDR3 in DNA: TGTGCCAGTAGTATGGGAAGGGCCTCTGGAAACACCATATATTTT. Protein product: CASSMGRASGNTIYF. This chain links TRBV19 with TRBJ1-3; D is ambiguous. The CDR3 runs to 15 residues. V was cut by 3 bases and J by 0 bases, with 9 bases left in between. Germline V gene data show CDR1 as LNHDA and CDR2 as SQIVND (reference sequence).

This clone was detected once. The rearrangement uses TRBV6-5 and TRBJ2-2; no reliable D call. CDR3 size: 13 residues. V lost 6 bases and J 4 bases, leaving 9 bases between the germline ends. Germline V gene data show CDR1 as MNHEY and CDR2 as SVGAGI. CDR3 protein: CASRKTRTGELFF. CDR3 DNA sequence: TGTGCCAGCAGGAAAACGCGCACCGGGGAGCTGTTTTTT.

The chain employs TRBV7-2 and TRBJ2-5, with 8 bases matching TRBD2. Germline V gene lookup returns CDR1 SGHTA and CDR2 FQGNSA. Germline trimming cut 1 base from V and 3 bases from J; bases unmatched to any gene: 1. CDR3 length: 14 amino acids. For the CDR3, the DNA is TGTGCCAGCAGCTTAGTGCGGGGGGAAGAGACCCAGTACTTC. This translates into CASSLVRGEETQYF.

The chain joins TRBV5-1 to TRBJ2-5; 7 bases agree with TRBD1. CDR3 size: 15 residues. Germline V CDR1 and CDR2: SGHRS, YFSETQ. V lost 0 bases and J lost 5; bases outside the gene matches: 7. The CDR3 region is CASSLGTGERETQYF. CDR3 DNA sequence: TGCGCCAGCAGCTTGGGCACAGGGGAGCGGGAGACCCAGTACTTC. The full variable domain, rest sourced from reference TRBV5-1 and TRBJ2-5, is KAGVTQTPRYLIKTRGQQVTLSCSPISGHRSVSWYQQTPGQGLQFLFEYFSETQRNKGNFPGRFSGRQFSNSRSEMNVSTLELGDSALYLCASSLGTGERETQYFGPGTRLLVL.

The genes are TRBV5-1 and TRBJ2-6; 8 bases line up with TRBD1. Germline V gives CDR1 SGHRS, CDR2 YFSETQ. The CDR3 is 17 residues long. The junction had 6 bases not matched to a gene; V was cut back by 1 base and J by 3 bases. The CDR3: CASSLFSGGSGANVLTF. CDR3 DNA: TGCGCCAGCAGCTTGTTTTCAGGGGGCAGTGGGGCCAACGTCCTGACTTTC.

The sample holds one count of this clone. This rearrangement joins TRBV28 to TRBJ1-5, with D tentatively TRBD1 (5 bases). Germline assignment: CDR1 MDHEN and CDR2 SYDVKM. Trimming left V 2 bases short and J 9 bases short, with 17 bases between. The CDR3 extends over 15 amino acids. CDR3 in amino acids: CASSLGWGGLGPQHF. CDR3 coding DNA: TGTGCCAGCAGTTTAGGTTGGGGCGGTTTAGGGCCCCAGCATTTT.

V and J are TRBV2 and TRBJ1-4, with 9 bases fitting TRBD1. Germline assignment: CDR1 SNHLY and CDR2 FYNNEI. The CDR3 covers 14 residues. With 6 bases clipped from V and 8 bases from J, the junction kept 7 bases outside the gene matches. The CDR3 nucleotides read TGTGCCAGCAGCGCGGACAGGGGTCCCGAAAAACTGTTTTTT. The encoded protein is CASSADRGPEKLFF.

The DNA for the CDR3 is TGTGCCAGCAGCCAAGACCCCCAGCGGGGGGGGAGGAACACCGGGGAGCTGTTTTTT. It specifies CASSQDPQRGGRNTGELFF. The chain combines TRBV3-1 (or the pseudogene TRBV3-2) with TRBJ2-2; 10 bases agree with TRBD2. V was clipped by 0 bases and J by 1 base; unmatched bases: 8. Germline values: CDR1 LGHDT, CDR2 YNNKEL (reference sequence). The CDR3 sequence is 19 residues long.

This clone has only one observation. The chain links TRBV7-9 to TRBJ2-3, with D maybe TRBD1 (5 bases). Germline V gene data show CDR1 as SEHNR and CDR2 as FQNEAQ (reference sequence). The CDR3 covers 15 residues. V was trimmed by 4 bases and J by 0 bases, leaving 11 bases between them. The CDR3 DNA is TGTGCCAGCAGCTCGGGTGGGGCGAGCACAGATACGCAGTATTTT. Its protein product is CASSSGGASTDTQYF.

In this sample, this clone turned up a few times. The gene calls are TRBV6-6 and TRBJ1-3; D is possibly TRBD1 (6 bases). The germline V gene has CDR1 MNHNY and CDR2 SVGAGI (reference sequence). The V gene lost 5 bases and the J gene lost 3 bases, with 17 bases spanning the gap. CDR3 size: 16 residues. The CDR3 DNA sequence: TGTGCCAGCAGTACAACAGGGATGCCGGATGGAAACACCATATATTTT. As protein: CASSTTGMPDGNTIYF.

This clone was detected a few times. This chain uses TRBV18 with TRBJ1-3; D is unclear. CDR3 length: 15 amino acids. From germline, CDR1 is KGHSH and CDR2 LQKENI. V was pared by 2 bases and J by 0 bases, with 8 bases between. CDR3 sequence reads: CASSPGVASGNTIYF. The CDR3 DNA is TGTGCCAGCTCACCAGGAGTAGCCTCTGGAAACACCATATATTTT. Together with reference TRBV18 and TRBJ1-3, the CDR3 gives the full variable domain: NAGVMQNPRHLVRRRGQEARLRCSPMKGHSHVYWYRQLPEEGLKFMVYLQKENIIDESGMPKERFSAEFPKEGPSILRIQQVVRGDSAAYFCASSPGVASGNTIYFGEGSWLTVV.

The chain employs TRBV3-1 (or the pseudogene TRBV3-2) and TRBJ1-1; no reliable D call. Germline values: CDR1 LGHDT, CDR2 YNNKEL (reference sequence). The CDR3 loop spans 18 amino acids. V shed 1 base and J shed 1 base, with 19 bases lying between them. CDR3 in amino acids: CASSQVYRSSVRNTEAFF. CDR3 bases: TGTGCCAGCAGCCAAGTGTATCGCAGCTCCGTCCGGAACACTGAAGCTTTCTTT.

The chain has TRBV6-5 and TRBJ2-3; D might be TRBD1 (6 bases). The CDR3 has 14 residues. Germline-derived CDR1 and CDR2 are MNHEY and SVGAGI. V shed 6 bases and J shed 4 bases, with 14 bases lying between them. The DNA of the CDR3 is TGTGCCAGCAGCCGGACAGTTCGTGCAGATACGCAGTATTTT. Translation gives CASSRTVRADTQYF.

The chain uses TRBV5-6 and TRBJ1-5; tentative D call: TRBD1 (5 bases). Germline V CDR1 and CDR2: SGHDT, YYEEEE. V was trimmed by 1 base and J by 4 bases, leaving 12 bases between them. CDR3 length: 15 amino acids. CDR3 in amino acids: CASSLNGGLNQPQHF. In nucleotides, the CDR3 is TGTGCCAGCAGCTTGAACGGGGGACTGAATCAGCCCCAGCATTTT.

J is TRBJ2-5 and V is TRBV18; a possible D gene is TRBD2 (5 bases). This CDR3 region has 13 residues. Trimming removed 2 bases from V and 5 bases from J, with 9 bases in between. The germline gives CDR1 KGHSH, CDR2 LQKENI. Here the CDR3 DNA reads TGTGCCAGCTCACCAGGGGTAGCGGAGACCCAGTACTTC. Protein sequence: CASSPGVAETQYF.

The chain recombines TRBV7-2 with TRBJ2-1, with D uncertain. Trimming removed 3 bases from V and 1 base from J, with 4 bases in between. The germline gives CDR1 SGHTA, CDR2 FQGNSA. There are 13 residues in the CDR3. The CDR3 is CASSFNSYNEQFF. The CDR3 bases are TGTGCCAGCAGCTTCAATTCCTACAATGAGCAGTTCTTC.

The CDR3 loop is CASSQGSYPGQGAFGANVLTF. In nucleotides, the CDR3 is TGTGCCAGCAGCCAAGGGAGTTATCCGGGACAGGGGGCGTTTGGGGCCAACGTCCTGACTTTC. V is TRBV14 and J is TRBJ2-6; 12 bases agree with TRBD1. The CDR3 consists of 21 residues. Trimming cost V 1 base and J 3 bases; bases outside gene matches: 13. The V gene's germline CDR1 is SGHDN and CDR2 FVKESK.

V usage is TRBV19 and J usage is TRBJ2-3; 7 nucleotides match TRBD1. Germline V CDR1 and CDR2: LNHDA, SQIVND (reference sequence). The V segment lost 6 bases and the J segment 1 base; nucleotides outside the gene matches: 4. The CDR3 extends over 14 amino acids. CDR3 region: CASSPGTGTDTQYF. The CDR3 coding sequence is TGTGCCAGTAGCCCCGGGACAGGCACAGATACGCAGTATTTT.

V is TRBV2 and J is TRBJ1-4, with D possibly matching TRBD1 (5 bases). CDR3 size: 12 residues. Looked up from germline, CDR1 is SNHLY and CDR2 is FYNNEI. Trimming removed 3 bases from V and 10 bases from J, with 9 bases in between. The CDR3 nucleotides are TGTGCCAGCAGTGACCGGGGCGGAAAACTGTTTTTT. It is translated as CASSDRGGKLFF.

The chain has TRBV7-8 and TRBJ2-7, with 8 positions matching TRBD2. Germline V gene lookup returns CDR1 SGHVS and CDR2 FQNEAQ. J was trimmed by 6 bases and V by 3 bases; bases with no gene match: 13. The CDR3 has 16 amino acids. The CDR3 region is CASSLSNRGGFTEQYV. CDR3 DNA sequence: TGTGCCAGCAGCTTGAGTAACCGGGGGGGCTTCACCGAGCAGTACGTC.

In nucleotides, the CDR3 is TGTGCCAGCAGTGCAGGGGGCAATGGCTACACCTTC. Its translation: CASSAGGNGYTF. The genes are TRBV12-3 or TRBV12-4 and TRBJ1-2, with 8 nucleotides matching TRBD1. V shed 5 bases, J shed 6 bases, and the junction held 2 bases outside the gene matches. The CDR3 contains 12 residues.

This chain joins TRBV18 and TRBJ1-6, with a weak D call TRBD1 (5 bases). The V gene lost 6 bases and the J gene lost 0 bases, with 15 bases spanning the gap. The CDR3 has 17 amino acids. Germline assignment: CDR1 KGHSH and CDR2 LQKENI. CDR3 amino acids: CASSRTPLSSYNSPLHF. CDR3 nucleotides: TGTGCCAGCTCTCGGACACCGCTGAGCTCCTATAATTCACCCCTCCACTTT.